Presented here are 5 T cell receptor beta chains from one specimen sequenced in a study of cytomegalovirus exposure and HLA in healthy donors. PCR was performed using 60 Vbeta and 13 Jbeta primers. Some clones are missing from TCRdb's copy, which holds only in-frame ones; the method was immunoSEQ multiplex PCR. The table shows 110,000 to 150,000 clones, with roughly 80% occurring only once. Source material: PBMCs. All receptors come from a man aged 18 to 29 in good health and CMV-seronegative.

This chain uses TRBV6-5 with TRBJ2-1; 10 bases map to TRBD2. This CDR3 region has 16 residues. The germline CDR1 and CDR2 sequences are MNHEY and SVGAGI. The V and J ends lost 4 bases and 12 bases, in that order; junction bases with no gene match: 15. The CDR3 DNA follows: TGTGCCAGCAGTTCCCCCCCACTTGAGCGGGGGGGCGTGCAGTTCTTC. Residues: CASSSPPLERGGVQFF.

The chain combines TRBV10-3 with TRBJ1-1; tentatively, D is TRBD1 (6 bases). Germline CDR1 reads ENHRY; CDR2 reads SYGVKD. This CDR3 has 14 residues. Trimming stripped 8 bases from V and 1 base from J, with 14 bases between. The CDR3 sequence: CAIAAGVTNTEAFF. In DNA form, the CDR3 reads TGTGCCATCGCGGCAGGGGTGACGAACACTGAAGCTTTCTTT.

The chain carries TRBV10-3 and TRBJ2-1, with TRBD1 matching 11 bases. Germline V gives CDR1 ENHRY, CDR2 SYGVKD. Trimming took 10 bases from V and 6 from J; bases not matched to a gene: 11. The CDR3 has 15 residues. Written as DNA, the CDR3 is TGTGCCACTCGTCCCGGACAGGGGGCTGGCAATGAGCAGTTCTTC. Its protein product is CATRPGQGAGNEQFF.

The chain couples TRBV18 to TRBJ1-1; D unclear. The germline gives CDR1 KGHSH, CDR2 LQKENI. With 3 bases removed from V and 3 bases from J, the gap between germline ends came to 14 bases. The CDR3 sequence is 15 residues long. CDR3 residues: CASSPSQAGDTEAFF. CDR3 nucleotide sequence: TGTGCCAGCTCACCCTCCCAGGCGGGAGACACTGAAGCTTTCTTT.

This clone was counted between two and nine times. The chain links TRBV27 to TRBJ1-6, with D possibly matching TRBD1 (6 bases). With 4 bases removed from V and 9 bases from J, the gap between germline ends came to 16 bases. The CDR3 covers 15 residues. CDR1 and CDR2 from the germline V gene are MNHEY and SMNVEV (reference sequence). CDR3 in amino acids: CASSSGGANTSPLHF. CDR3 bases: TGTGCCAGCAGTTCCGGGGGGGCGAATACTTCACCCCTCCACTTT.